The rows below give T cell receptor beta chains drawn from one sample of a study of blood T cell repertoires in COVID-19. The repertoire was sequenced with immunoSEQ multiplex PCR; TCRdb's copy has only in-frame clones and lacks some. The profile shows some 62,000 clones, just over 85% of them singletons. Sequencing was carried out using peripheral blood. These receptors came from a woman at least 80 years old with acute or convalescent COVID-19. The conserved cysteine and the conserved F or W are not part of the CDR3 here.

>TRBV9|TRBJ1-3
ASSVQGRNTIY
>TRBV5-1|TRBJ1-5
ASSLVTGGQPQH
>TRBV9|TRBJ2-5
ASSVERGATQY
>TRBV3-1/TRBV3-2|TRBJ2-2
ASSQSGRRTGELF
>TRBV10-2|TRBJ2-7
ASSPTSEVGQY
>TRBV13|TRBJ2-7
ASSPSRGEQY
>TRBV5-1|TRBJ2-7
ASSRDGQYEQY
>TRBV29-1|TRBJ1-2
SVEGRGNGYT
>TRBV7-3|TRBJ1-6
ASRRETAENSPLH
>TRBV18|TRBJ1-1
ASSIGGGDTEAF
>TRBV5-1|TRBJ2-1
ASSQGFSSYNEQF
>TRBV4-2|TRBJ1-2
ASSLGQGMDYGYT
>TRBV7-8|TRBJ2-1
ASSSLRTHTYNEQF
>TRBV30|TRBJ1-6
AWRPLGQGDSPLH
>TRBV5-1|TRBJ2-6
ASRQGPGANVLT
>TRBV4-3|TRBJ2-7
ASSKSGANGYYEQY
>TRBV21-1|TRBJ2-7
ASSKRTGKTSYEQY
>TRBV6-2/TRBV6-3|TRBJ1-2
ASSYLGRGFVNYGYT
>TRBV19|TRBJ2-6
ASSIARQGSGANVLT
>TRBV19|TRBJ2-5
ASSRESGTGGEKTQY
>TRBV13|TRBJ2-1
ASSFIGPRYNEQF
>TRBV9|TRBJ2-1
ASSDISGLAADNEQF
>TRBV4-1|TRBJ2-1
ASSHSRTRGPVGQF
>TRBV29-1|TRBJ1-2
SVVDTQWSYGYT
>TRBV11-2|TRBJ2-7
ASSPGGGHEQY
>TRBV2|TRBJ2-6
ASRAGLASGANVLT
>TRBV5-1|TRBJ1-6
ASSLSQAVNSPLH
>TRBV24-1|TRBJ2-1
ATSLRRDEQF
>TRBV6-6|TRBJ1-4
ASSVQVVEKLF
>TRBV10-3|TRBJ2-3
AISERTSVRSTDTQY
>TRBV7-2|TRBJ2-5
ASSFAGDVQETQY
>TRBV5-4|TRBJ2-5
ASSSGTSSETQY
>TRBV4-1|TRBJ2-2
ASSQEVQGTGELF
>TRBV11-3|TRBJ2-2
ASSPSNTGELF
>TRBV9|TRBJ1-2
ASSGETGNYGYT
>TRBV19|TRBJ2-7
ASTAQRGTSYEQY
>TRBV6-5|TRBJ1-1
ASSYRHSEAF
>TRBV19|TRBJ2-7
ASSIDGGGEPLYEQY
>TRBV28|TRBJ2-2
ASSRGGETGELF
>TRBV19|TRBJ1-4
ASSRGGRISEKLF
>TRBV30|TRBJ1-5
AWSETGIQPQH
>TRBV3-1/TRBV3-2|TRBJ1-6
ASSQEPDSYSPLH
>TRBV7-9|TRBJ1-2
ASSQPGQGTRGYGYT
>TRBV10-3|TRBJ1-5
AISETGADSNQPQH
>TRBV6-6|TRBJ2-1
ASSYGSEQF
>TRBV6-5|TRBJ1-4
ASRVVANEKLF
>TRBV19|TRBJ2-5
ASKEGPSQETQY
>TRBV5-1|TRBJ1-4
ASSFGQDIEKLF
>TRBV28|TRBJ1-5
ASSLRQVTQPQH
>TRBV4-3|TRBJ2-1
ASSQVQDSYNEQF
>TRBV19|TRBJ2-7
ASSTSEAPSYEQY
>TRBV29-1|TRBJ2-7
SVASGAYEQY
>TRBV18|TRBJ2-1
ASSRPGLADNEQF
>TRBV18|TRBJ1-1
ASSPIQENTEAF
>TRBV4-2|TRBJ1-1
ASSQNPGAEAF